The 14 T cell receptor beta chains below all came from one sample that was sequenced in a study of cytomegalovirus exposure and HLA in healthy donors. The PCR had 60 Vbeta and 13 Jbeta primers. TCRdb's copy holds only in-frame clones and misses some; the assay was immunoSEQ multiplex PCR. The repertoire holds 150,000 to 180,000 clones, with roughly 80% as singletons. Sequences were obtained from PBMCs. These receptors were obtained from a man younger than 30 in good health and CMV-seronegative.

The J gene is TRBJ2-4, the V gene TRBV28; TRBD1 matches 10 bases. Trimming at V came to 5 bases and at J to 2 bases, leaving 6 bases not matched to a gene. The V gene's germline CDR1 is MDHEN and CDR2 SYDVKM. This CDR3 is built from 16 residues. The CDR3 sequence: CASSGGGQGTKNIQYF. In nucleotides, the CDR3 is TGTGCCAGCAGTGGTGGGGGACAGGGGACCAAAAACATTCAGTACTTC.

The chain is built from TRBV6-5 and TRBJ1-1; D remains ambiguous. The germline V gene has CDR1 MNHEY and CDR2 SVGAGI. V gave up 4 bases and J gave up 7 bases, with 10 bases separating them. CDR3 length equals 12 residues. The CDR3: CASSSLGGEAFF. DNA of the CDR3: TGTGCCAGCAGTTCTCTCGGTGGTGAAGCTTTCTTT.

This chain's CDR3 is CASSLGQGAGNTEAFF. In DNA, the CDR3 is TGCGCCAGCAGCCTAGGACAGGGGGCAGGGAACACTGAAGCTTTCTTT. The V call is TRBV4-1, the J call TRBJ1-1, with 11 bases aligning to TRBD1. The CDR3 sequence is 16 residues long. The germline CDR1 and CDR2 sequences are MGHRA and YSYEKL. The trim removed 4 bases at V and 1 base at J, leaving 5 bases unmatched.

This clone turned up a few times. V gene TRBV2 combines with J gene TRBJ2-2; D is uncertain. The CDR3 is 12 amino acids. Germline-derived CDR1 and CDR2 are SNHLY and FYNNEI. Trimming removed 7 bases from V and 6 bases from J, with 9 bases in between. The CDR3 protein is CASTYHAGELFF. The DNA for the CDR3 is TGTGCCAGCACCTACCATGCCGGGGAGCTGTTTTTT.

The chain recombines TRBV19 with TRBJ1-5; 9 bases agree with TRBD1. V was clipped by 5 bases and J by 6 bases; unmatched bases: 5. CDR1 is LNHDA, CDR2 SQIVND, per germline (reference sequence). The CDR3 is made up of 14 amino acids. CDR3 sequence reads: CASSSTGGSQPQHF. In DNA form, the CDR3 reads TGTGCCAGTAGTTCGACAGGGGGTAGTCAGCCCCAGCATTTT.

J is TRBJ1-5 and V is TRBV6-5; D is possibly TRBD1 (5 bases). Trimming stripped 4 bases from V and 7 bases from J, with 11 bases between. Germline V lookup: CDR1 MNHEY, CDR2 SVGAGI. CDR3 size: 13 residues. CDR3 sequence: CASSLQGKQPQHF. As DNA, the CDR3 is TGTGCCAGCAGTTTGCAGGGAAAACAGCCCCAGCATTTT.

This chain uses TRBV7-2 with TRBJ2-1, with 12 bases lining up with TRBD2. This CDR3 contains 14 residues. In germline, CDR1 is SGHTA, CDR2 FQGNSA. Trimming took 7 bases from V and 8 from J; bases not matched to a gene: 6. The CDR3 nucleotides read TGTGCCAGCACCCTAGCGGGAGGGGTGGATGAGCAGTTCTTC. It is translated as CASTLAGGVDEQFF. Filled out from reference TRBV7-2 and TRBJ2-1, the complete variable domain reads GAGVSQSPSNKVTEKGKDVELRCDPISGHTALYWYRQSLGQGLEFLIYFQGNSAPDKSGLPSDRFSAERTGGSVSTLTIQRTQQEDSAVYLCASTLAGGVDEQFFGPGTRLTVL.

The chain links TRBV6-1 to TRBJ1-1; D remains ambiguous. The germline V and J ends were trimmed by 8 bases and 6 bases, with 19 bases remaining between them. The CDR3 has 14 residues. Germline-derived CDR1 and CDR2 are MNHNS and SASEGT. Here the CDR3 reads CASGPHTLPSEAFF. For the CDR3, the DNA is TGTGCCAGCGGGCCTCATACCCTCCCCTCTGAAGCTTTCTTT.

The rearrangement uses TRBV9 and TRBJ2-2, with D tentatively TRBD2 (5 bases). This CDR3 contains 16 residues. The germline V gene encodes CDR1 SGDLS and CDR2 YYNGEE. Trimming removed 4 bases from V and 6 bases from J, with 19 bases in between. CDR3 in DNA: TGTGCCAGCAGCCCGAGGGTCGATCTGGCGCCCGGGGAGCTGTTTTTT. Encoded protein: CASSPRVDLAPGELFF.

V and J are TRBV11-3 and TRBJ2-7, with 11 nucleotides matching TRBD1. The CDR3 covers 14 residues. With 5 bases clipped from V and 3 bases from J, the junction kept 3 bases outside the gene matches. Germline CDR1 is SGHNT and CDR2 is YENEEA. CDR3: CASSLGQGVYEQYF. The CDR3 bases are TGTGCCAGCAGCCTGGGACAGGGGGTCTACGAGCAGTACTTC.

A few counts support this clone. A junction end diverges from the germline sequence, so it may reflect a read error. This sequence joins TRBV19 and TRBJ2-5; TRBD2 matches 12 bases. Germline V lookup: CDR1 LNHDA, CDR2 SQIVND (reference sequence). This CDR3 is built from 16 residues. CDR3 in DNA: TGTGCCAGTAGAATAGCAGGGACTAGCGGGCAAGAGACCCAGTACTTC. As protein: CASRIAGTSGQETQYF.

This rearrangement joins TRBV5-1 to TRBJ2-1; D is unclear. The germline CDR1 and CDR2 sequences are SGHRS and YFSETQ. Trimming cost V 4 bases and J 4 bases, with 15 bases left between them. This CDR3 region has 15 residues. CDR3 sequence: CASSPPEKEYNEQFF. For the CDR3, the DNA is TGCGCCAGCAGCCCCCCCGAGAAAGAATACAATGAGCAGTTCTTC.

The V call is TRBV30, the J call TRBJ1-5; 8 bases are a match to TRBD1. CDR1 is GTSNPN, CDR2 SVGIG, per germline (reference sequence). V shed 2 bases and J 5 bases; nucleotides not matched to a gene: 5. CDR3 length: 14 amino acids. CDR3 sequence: CAWSPGQEYQPQHF. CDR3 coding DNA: TGTGCCTGGAGTCCGGGACAGGAGTATCAGCCCCAGCATTTT.

The CDR3 DNA sequence: TGCGCCAGCAGCCAAGATCTTTCGGGGGGTTCCTACGAGCAGTACTTC. Amino acids: CASSQDLSGGSYEQYF. The chain joins TRBV4-3 to TRBJ2-7, with 7 bases lining up with TRBD2. The germline V gene encodes CDR1 LGHNA and CDR2 YSLEER. This CDR3 has 16 amino acids. The J segment lost 1 base and the V segment lost 0 bases, leaving 6 bases of the junction unmatched.